This entry concerns a single T cell receptor (beta chain). The antigen is undetermined. The length of the CDR3 is 13 residues. Germline V gives CDR1 MNHEY, CDR2 SMNVEV (reference sequence). The V end was cut by 5 bases, the J end by 4 bases, with 11 bases between. There were only Caucasian adults among the donors, and all lived in Nashville, Tennessee. The entry originates in a study of shared clonotypes between healthy human individuals. General study points: Naive subsets tended to show greater estimated richness than memory subsets. Non-shared clonotypes showed lower generation probabilities than clonotypes common to all four donors.

Across several immunoSEQ plates, the genomic DNA of each subset was split evenly. Measured with immunoSEQ multiplex PCR; TCRdb has only the in-frame clones, and not every one. The sample holds about 610,000 clones; 97% are singletons and the top ten take around 0.057%. Sequenced: naive CD4+ T cells sorted from blood. Subset described: CD45RA+ positively selected. V is TRBV27 and J is TRBJ1-2; D unclear. The receptor was derived from a woman in her thirties in good health. The chain's CDR3 is CASSGPLGYGYTF. CDR3 nucleotide sequence: TGTGCCAGCAGTGGGCCGTTGGGCTATGGCTACACCTTC.